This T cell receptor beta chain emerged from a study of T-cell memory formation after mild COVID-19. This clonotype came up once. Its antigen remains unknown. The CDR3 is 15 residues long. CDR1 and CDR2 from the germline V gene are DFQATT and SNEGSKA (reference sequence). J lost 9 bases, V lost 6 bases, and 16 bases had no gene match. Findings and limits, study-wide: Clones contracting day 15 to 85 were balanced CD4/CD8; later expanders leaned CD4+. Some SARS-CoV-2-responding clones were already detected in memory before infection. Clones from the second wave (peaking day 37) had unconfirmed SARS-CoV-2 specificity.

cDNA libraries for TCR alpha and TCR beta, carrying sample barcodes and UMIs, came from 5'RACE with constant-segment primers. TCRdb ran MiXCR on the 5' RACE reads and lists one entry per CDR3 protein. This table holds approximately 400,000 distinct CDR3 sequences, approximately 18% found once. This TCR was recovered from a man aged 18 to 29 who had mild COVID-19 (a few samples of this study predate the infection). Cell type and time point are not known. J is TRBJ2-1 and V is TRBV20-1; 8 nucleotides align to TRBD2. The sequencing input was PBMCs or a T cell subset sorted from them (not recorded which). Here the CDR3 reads CSAASRTGGHSEQFF. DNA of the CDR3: TGCAGTGCCGCCTCTAGAACGGGGGGGCATAGTGAGCAGTTCTTC.